The rows below give T cell receptor beta chains drawn from one sample of a study of Graves' ophthalmopathy and Graves' hyperthyroidism. One entry per CDR3 protein, called by TCRdb with MiXCR from the multiplex PCR reads. The table lists 680,000 or so distinct CDR3 sequences, roughly 20% of them singletons. Sequencing was carried out using peripheral blood. These receptors were obtained from a woman in her late teens or twenties with stable Graves' hyperthyroidism. Some clones in this sample may be carry-over from other donors' samples. CDR3s include the opening cysteine and the closing phenylalanine or tryptophan. Fields, in order: D gene, V gene, clone size, J gene, CDR3 protein, CDR3 DNA. The D gene is left open where the match is weak. Size values are once, few and many counts, or a class for expanded clones, and some rows have none.

.	TRBV20-1	.	TRBJ1-1	CSAPNMNTEAFF	TGCAGTGCACCTAACATGAACACTGAAGCTTTCTTT
.	TRBV28	.	TRBJ1-1	CASGWGSTEAFF	TGTGCCAGCGGATGGGGCTCGACTGAAGCTTTCTTT
TRBD1	TRBV7-9	few	TRBJ2-5	CASSLGDSTQETQYF	TGTGCCAGCAGCTTAGGGGACAGCACCCAAGAGACCCAGTACTTC
TRBD1	TRBV6-1	many	TRBJ2-7	CASRGYRDRAQYEQYF	TGTGCCAGCAGAGGATATCGGGACAGGGCTCAATATGAGCAGTACTTC
.	TRBV27	.	TRBJ1-1	CASSLSPDGNEAFF	TGTGCCAGCAGTTTATCCCCGGACGGAAATGAAGCTTTCTTT
.	TRBV6-1	many	TRBJ1-6	CASKTTGSGYNSPLHF	TGTGCCAGCAAAACTACAGGGTCGGGCTATAATTCACCCCTCCACTTT
.	TRBV11-2	.	TRBJ2-2	CASSLVGGTNTGELFF	TGTGCCAGCAGCTTAGTGGGTGGGACGAACACCGGGGAGCTGTTTTTT
.	TRBV4-1	few	TRBJ2-5	CASSQGWGKETQYF	TGCGCCAGCAGCCAAGGTTGGGGGAAAGAGACCCAGTACTTC
.	TRBV6-1	many	TRBJ1-2	CASSEARHYGYTF	TGTGCCAGCAGTGAAGCACGGCACTATGGCTACACCTTC
.	TRBV6-1	many	TRBJ2-5	CASFHPGGQETQYF	TGTGCCAGTTTTCATCCAGGGGGGCAGGAGACCCAGTACTTC
.	TRBV6-5	few	TRBJ1-1	CASSYTENTEAFF	TGTGCCAGCAGTTACACTGAGAACACTGAAGCTTTCTTT
TRBD1	TRBV10-3	many	TRBJ1-2	CAISEAGQTSYGYTF	TGTGCCATCAGTGAGGCGGGACAGACCAGCTATGGCTACACCTTC
TRBD1	TRBV6-1	many	TRBJ1-1	CASTGTGVLWTEAFF	TGTGCCAGCACGGGGACAGGGGTCCTATGGACTGAAGCTTTCTTT
.	TRBV20-1	many	TRBJ1-1	CSARIVNTEAFF	TGCAGTGCTAGAATCGTGAACACTGAAGCTTTCTTT
.	TRBV6-5	.	TRBJ2-7	CASSSAGTPLQYF	TGTGCCAGCAGTTCCGCCGGGACACCGTTGCAGTACTTC
TRBD1	TRBV6-2/TRBV6-3	.	TRBJ2-7	CASRTGTGEIYEQYF	TGTGCCAGCAGGACCGGGACAGGGGAGATCTACGAGCAGTACTTC
.	TRBV6-5	.	TRBJ2-5	CASSYSDGVETQYF	TGTGCCAGCAGTTACTCGGACGGGGTGGAGACCCAGTACTTC
.	TRBV27	many	TRBJ1-1	CASSTTDMNTEAFF	TGTGCCAGCAGTACAACAGATATGAACACTGAAGCTTTCTTT
TRBD1	TRBV6-1	many	TRBJ2-2	CASSEGQGANTGELFF	TGTGCCAGCAGTGAGGGACAGGGAGCGAACACCGGGGAGCTGTTTTTT
.	TRBV11-2	.	TRBJ2-7	CASTFGPSYEQYF	TGTGCCAGCACCTTTGGGCCGAGCTACGAGCAGTACTTC
.	TRBV6-1	many	TRBJ2-5	CASSPNRGPVTQYF	TGTGCCAGCAGTCCCAATCGGGGCCCGGTGACCCAGTACTTC
.	TRBV9	many	TRBJ1-1	CASSETWGTEAFF	TGTGCCAGCAGCGAGACTTGGGGCACTGAAGCTTTCTTT
.	TRBV12-3/TRBV12-4	many	TRBJ1-1	CASSLSLPNTEAFF	TGTGCCAGCAGTTTATCCCTACCGAACACTGAAGCTTTCTTT